The source of this T cell receptor beta chain is a study of T cells and Merkel cell carcinoma outcomes. Study findings and constraints: Repertoire plus T-cell density reportedly predicted Merkel cell carcinoma outcomes.

Trimming removed 5 bases from V and 3 bases from J, with 7 bases in between. Germline loops: CDR1 MDHEN, CDR2 SYDVKM. This CDR3 has 12 amino acids. This clone was counted between two and nine times. Antigen unknown. Sequenced by immunoSEQ multiplex PCR; TCRdb stores in-frame clones only, minus some. The top ten hold about 10% of the sample, which has about a thousand clones, 85% to 90% seen once. The genes are TRBV28 and TRBJ1-2; D remains unclear. Sequencing was performed on tumor tissue from Merkel cell carcinoma. The receptor comes from a human donor with Merkel cell carcinoma. The CDR3 spells CASSPTDYGYTF. CDR3 DNA sequence: TGTGCCAGCAGTCCCACGGACTATGGCTACACCTTC.